What follows is one T cell receptor beta chain and its context. The antigen is unknown. Libraries were prepared by immunoSEQ multiplex PCR; TCRdb keeps only in-frame clonotypes and omits some of them. This table has around 2,700 clones, around 60% appearing once. Stated time point: cycle 4 day 1 (C4D1), after less than seven weeks of nivolumab. In every patient, relapse followed autologous stem cell transplantation, while exposure to brentuximab vedotin differed. From thawed PBMCs, CD8+ T cells were isolated by magnetic negative selection. This specimen comes from a study of PD-1 blockade in classical Hodgkin lymphoma. Findings of the study overall: Diversity in CD4+ TCRs, unlike that measured in CD8+ TCRs, had risen significantly by C4D1.

V gave up 5 bases and J gave up 1 base, with 11 bases separating them. The V gene's germline CDR1 is SEHNR and CDR2 FQNEAQ (reference sequence). The CDR3 sequence is 14 residues long. This material consisted of CD8+ T cells from blood, taken before the fourth cycle of nivolumab. The sequence derives from a human donor with classical Hodgkin lymphoma. The J gene is TRBJ1-1, the V gene TRBV7-9; D is perhaps TRBD1 (5 bases). Written as DNA, the CDR3 is TGTGCCAGCAGCCGGGACGGACCGAACACTGAAGCTTTCTTT. It codes for CASSRDGPNTEAFF.